Listed below are T cell receptor beta chains from one sample, sequenced in a study of cytomegalovirus exposure and HLA in healthy donors. Produced via immunoSEQ multiplex PCR; TCRdb's table is partial and in-frame only. This table holds approximately 110,000 clones, 74% found once. The sequenced sample consisted of PBMCs. These receptors were collected from a woman in her forties or fifties in good health and CMV-seropositive. The CDR3 runs from the conserved cysteine through the conserved F or W. Fields, in order: J gene, clone size, D gene, V gene, CDR3 protein, CDR3 DNA. D genes are given only for firm matches. Part of the rows lack a size; the others show once, few, many or a class for expanded clones.

>TRBJ2-1|.|TRBD2|TRBV10-1
CASSAGAGMIHEQFF
TGCGCCAGCAGTGCAGGAGCGGGGATGATTCATGAGCAGTTCTTC
>TRBJ1-2|.|.|TRBV2
CASSVETGSNYGYTF
TGTGCCAGCAGTGTCGAGACAGGATCTAACTATGGCTACACCTTC
>TRBJ2-5|once|.|TRBV5-1
CASSLGERQTQYF
TGCGCCAGCAGCTTAGGTGAGCGGCAGACCCAGTACTTC
>TRBJ2-5|.|TRBD2|TRBV7-7
CASSRRLAGEETQYF
TGTGCCAGCAGCCGGAGACTAGCGGGGGAAGAGACCCAGTACTTC
>TRBJ1-2|few|.|TRBV25-1
CCSSELDSKGSYTF
TGTTGCAGCAGTGAACTGGACAGCAAGGGGAGCTACACCTTC
>TRBJ1-1|.|.|TRBV5-1
CTSSFTSRGTEAFF
TGCACCAGCAGCTTTACGTCACGGGGGACTGAAGCTTTCTTT
>TRBJ2-5|.|.|TRBV7-2
CASSSSGLQETQYF
TGTGCCAGCAGCTCATCGGGACTTCAGGAGACCCAGTACTTC
>TRBJ1-5|once|.|TRBV7-2
CASSSRTGNQPQHF
TGTGCCAGCAGCTCCCGAACAGGGAATCAGCCCCAGCATTTT
>TRBJ2-4|.|.|TRBV5-4
CASSRQLEENIQYF
TGTGCCAGCAGCCGACAGTTGGAAGAGAACATTCAGTACTTC
>TRBJ2-7|.|TRBD1|TRBV19
CASEGQGFSEQYF
TGTGCCAGCGAGGGACAGGGGTTCTCCGAGCAGTACTTC
>TRBJ1-2|.|.|TRBV5-1
CASSADIYGYTF
TGCGCCAGCAGCGCTGACATCTATGGCTACACCTTC
>TRBJ1-5|few|.|TRBV6-1
CASSDRFSNQPQHF
TGTGCCAGCAGTGACAGGTTTAGCAATCAGCCCCAGCATTTT
>TRBJ1-3|.|.|TRBV7-2
CASSFWTAGNTIYF
TGTGCCAGCAGCTTTTGGACAGCTGGAAACACCATATATTTT
>TRBJ2-7|few|.|TRBV5-4
CASSDSNRVYEQYF
TGTGCCAGCAGCGACTCAAACAGGGTCTACGAGCAGTACTTC
>TRBJ1-5|.|.|TRBV27
CASSLRGNQPQHF
TGTGCCAGCAGTTTACGGGGCAATCAGCCCCAGCATTTT
>TRBJ1-4|.|TRBD1|TRBV2
CASSDEGGPDEKLFF
TGTGCCAGCAGTGATGAAGGGGGCCCGGATGAAAAACTGTTTTTT
>TRBJ2-5|.|TRBD2|TRBV7-2
CASRYGTSVQETQYF
TGTGCCAGCAGATACGGGACTAGCGTTCAAGAGACCCAGTACTTC
>TRBJ1-2|.|.|TRBV28
CVSSLSSTQGYTF
TGTGTCAGCAGTTTAAGTTCCACGCAGGGCTACACCTTC
>TRBJ2-5|.|TRBD1|TRBV27
CASSSGTGLFHATQYF
TGTGCCAGCAGTTCCGGGACAGGGCTATTTCACGCGACCCAGTACTTC
>TRBJ1-6|.|TRBD1|TRBV10-3
CAISTGGSYNSPLHF
TGTGCCATCAGTACAGGGGGCTCCTATAATTCACCCCTCCACTTT
>TRBJ1-6|.|.|TRBV7-2
CASSPGSQGNSPLHF
TGTGCCAGCAGCCCGGGGTCCCAGGGGAATTCACCCCTCCACTTT
>TRBJ2-7|.|.|TRBV13
CASSLRNYEQYF
TGTGCCAGCAGCCTGAGAAACTACGAGCAGTACTTC
>TRBJ1-3|.|.|TRBV6-1
CASSEQGLFGNTIYF
TGTGCCAGCAGTGAACAGGGATTGTTCGGAAACACCATATATTTT
>TRBJ2-3|.|TRBD1|TRBV7-9
CSGQNGQGRADTQYF
TGTTCCGGGCAAAACGGACAGGGAAGGGCAGATACGCAGTATTTT
>TRBJ1-3|few|.|TRBV2
CASSRTRSLSGNTIYF
TGTGCCAGCAGTAGGACTCGTTCCCTCTCTGGAAACACCATATATTTT
>TRBJ1-2|.|TRBD1|TRBV5-6
CASSLDRQGATGGYTF
TGTGCCAGCAGTCTGGATAGACAGGGGGCGACAGGCGGCTACACCTTC
>TRBJ2-7|.|.|TRBV29-1
CSARDNAYEQYF
TGCAGCGCTCGGGACAACGCCTACGAGCAGTACTTC
>TRBJ2-7|.|.|TRBV15
CATSRGRSSYEQYF
TGTGCCACCAGCAGAGGGAGGAGCTCCTACGAGCAGTACTTC
>TRBJ2-7|.|TRBD1|TRBV29-1
CSVEGTGDEKWYEQYF
TGCAGCGTTGAAGGGACAGGGGATGAGAAATGGTACGAGCAGTACTTC